The sequence of this T cell receptor beta chain was determined in a study of cytomegalovirus exposure and HLA in healthy donors. Study observations and caveats: Across donors, presence/absence analyses took sequencing depth to be roughly uniform.

With regard to this clone: What it binds is not known.

Use of 60 Vbeta and 13 Jbeta primers characterized the PCR. Sequencing was performed with immunoSEQ multiplex PCR; in TCRdb, only in-frame clones are kept and a portion is missing. The repertoire includes around 170,000 clones, about 80% of them detected once, and approximately 0.69% sits in the top ten. There are 14 residues in the CDR3. CDR1 is GTSNPN, CDR2 SVGIG, per germline (reference sequence). V was clipped by 2 bases and J by 10 bases; unmatched bases: 8. This TCR came from a middle-aged woman in good health and CMV-seronegative. The V and J genes are TRBV30 and TRBJ2-1; TRBD2 matches 10 bases. The sample taken for sequencing was PBMCs. The CDR3 nucleotides read TGTGCCTGGAGTAAGGCTAGCGGGGGACTAGAGCAGTTCTTC. Amino acids: CAWSKASGGLEQFF.